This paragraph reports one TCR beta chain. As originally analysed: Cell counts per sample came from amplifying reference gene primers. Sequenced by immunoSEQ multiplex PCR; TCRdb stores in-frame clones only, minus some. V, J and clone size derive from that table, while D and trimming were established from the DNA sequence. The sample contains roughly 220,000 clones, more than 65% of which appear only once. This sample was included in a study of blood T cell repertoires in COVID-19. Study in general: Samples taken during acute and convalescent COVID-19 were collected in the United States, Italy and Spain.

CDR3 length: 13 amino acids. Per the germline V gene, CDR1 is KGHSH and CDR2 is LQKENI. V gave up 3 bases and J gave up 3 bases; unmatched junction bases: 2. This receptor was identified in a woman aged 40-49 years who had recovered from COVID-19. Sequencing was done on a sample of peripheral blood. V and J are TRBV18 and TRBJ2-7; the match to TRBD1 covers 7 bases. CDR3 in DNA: TGTGCCAGCTCACCGGGACAGCTCTACGAGCAGTACTTC. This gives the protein CASSPGQLYEQYF. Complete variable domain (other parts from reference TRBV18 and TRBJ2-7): NAGVMQNPRHLVRRRGQEARLRCSPMKGHSHVYWYRQLPEEGLKFMVYLQKENIIDESGMPKERFSAEFPKEGPSILRIQQVVRGDSAAYFCASSPGQLYEQYFGPGTRLTVT.